This entry concerns a single T cell receptor (beta chain). A far larger clone differs by one base, so this is likely a read error. The data were taken from a study of low-dose radiotherapy and immunotherapy resistance in tumors. Study-level information: Cohort 1 was given 0.5 Gy fractions every 2 weeks, 6.5 Gy in total.

Primers targeting TRAV and TRBV primed first-strand cDNA, covering alpha and beta chains. Amplification of TCRs used a constant-region primer and V-primer adapter for around 19 PCR cycles. Following isolation, mRNA was amplified via in vitro transcription. TCRdb re-called the reads through MiXCR, storing one row per CDR3 protein. The sample lists tens of thousands of distinct CDR3 sequences; roughly a tenth were seen once. Time point reported: before trial treatment. Germline V lookup: CDR1 SGHVS, CDR2 FNYEAQ. The CDR3 has 15 amino acids. The clonotype originates from a male donor with prostate cancer. The rearrangement joins TRBV7-6 to TRBJ2-1, with 7 nucleotides matching TRBD2. Sequencing used PBMCs, obtained before treatment. The DNA for the CDR3 is TGTCCCAGCAGCTTAAACCCTAGCGGCTACAATGAGCAGTTCTTC. Translated: CPSSLNPSGYNEQFF. The full variable domain, with the rest looked up from reference TRBV7-6 and TRBJ2-1, is GAGVSQSPRYKVTKRGQDVALRCDPISGHVSLYWYRQALGQGPEFLTYFNYEAQQDKSGLPNDRFSAERPEGSISTLTIQRTEQRDSAMYRCPSSLNPSGYNEQFFGPGTRLTVL.